Below, one T cell receptor (beta chain) is given with its context. Its antigen remains unidentified. This entry is derived from a study of CD8 T cells in Susac syndrome. Study conclusions and caveats: CD4+ T cell repertoires in Susac syndrome exhibited no evidence of clonal expansion. Regarding the TCR sequencing and HLA analysis, the study admitted that a relatively small number of individuals were involved.

RNA totalling roughly 0.5 to 1 ug underwent reverse transcription with random hexamers. Coverage of TCR beta CDR3 amplification by immunoSEQ multiplex PCR extended to 54 Vbeta and 13 Jbeta. TCRdb ran MiXCR on the immunoSEQ multiplex PCR reads and lists one entry per CDR3 protein. The sample has roughly 200,000 distinct CDR3 sequences, 90% to 95% seen once. The CDR3 has 17 amino acids. The V gene's germline CDR1 is SEHNR and CDR2 FQNEAQ (reference sequence). V lost 2 bases, J lost 7 bases, and 18 bases lay in between. From blood CD8+ and CD4+ T cells, the TCR beta chain was sequenced. The gene calls are TRBV7-9 and TRBJ1-6; D perhaps matches TRBD1 (5 bases). The clonotype comes from a human donor with Susac syndrome. Source material: CD4+ T cells from PBMCs. In DNA form, the CDR3 reads TGTGCCAGCAGCTTATCACCAGGGTGGTCTGAGAATTCACCCCTCCACTTT. This gives the protein CASSLSPGWSENSPLHF.